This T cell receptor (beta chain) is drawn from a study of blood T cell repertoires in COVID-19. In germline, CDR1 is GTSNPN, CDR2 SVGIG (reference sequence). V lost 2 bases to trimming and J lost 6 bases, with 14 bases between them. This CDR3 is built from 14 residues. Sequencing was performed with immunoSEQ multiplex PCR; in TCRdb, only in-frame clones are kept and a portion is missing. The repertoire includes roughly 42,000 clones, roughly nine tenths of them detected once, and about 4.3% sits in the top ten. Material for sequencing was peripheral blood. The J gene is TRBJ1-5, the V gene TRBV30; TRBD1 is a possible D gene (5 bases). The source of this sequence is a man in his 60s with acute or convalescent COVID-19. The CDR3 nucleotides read TGTGCCTGGAGTCCTATGCAGGGAAGTCAGCCCCAGCATTTT. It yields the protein CAWSPMQGSQPQHF.